What follows are 25 T cell receptor beta chains derived from one specimen sequenced in a study of Graves' ophthalmopathy and Graves' hyperthyroidism. CDR3 regions of TCR beta were amplified from RNA transcripts. Second-round multiplex PCR came after a first-round RT-PCR that employed HTBI primers. One entry per CDR3 protein, called by TCRdb with MiXCR from the multiplex PCR reads. The top ten hold 9.1% of the sample, which has about 210,000 distinct CDR3 sequences, over 25% seen once. The material sequenced was peripheral blood. The receptor source for this set is a man between 50 and 59 years old with Graves' ophthalmopathy.

This clonotype was recorded many times. The chain carries TRBV6-5 and TRBJ1-5; tentatively, D is TRBD1 (6 bases). The V end lost 8 bases, the J end lost 10 bases, and 24 bases lay between the germline ends. The CDR3 sequence is 15 residues long. CDR1 is MNHEY, CDR2 SVGAGI, per germline. For the CDR3, the DNA is TGTGCCAGCGCAACCCTGACAGGACCTATTGAACCCCAGCATTTT. Protein product: CASATLTGPIEPQHF.

This clonotype was seen ten or more times. The chain links TRBV11-2 to TRBJ2-7; D is possibly TRBD1 or TRBD2 (5 bases each). V was clipped by 5 bases and J by 7 bases, with 9 bases between them. Per the germline V gene, CDR1 is SGHAT and CDR2 is FQNNGV. The CDR3 totals 11 residues. The CDR3 DNA is TGTGCCAGCAGCAAGGGACCTGAGCAGTACTTC. Translating it yields CASSKGPEQYF.

The J gene is TRBJ2-2, the V gene TRBV7-8; D is perhaps TRBD1 or TRBD2 (6 bases each). V lost 5 bases and J lost 4, with 14 bases in between. The CDR3 sequence is 15 residues long. Germline assignment: CDR1 SGHVS and CDR2 FQNEAQ. CDR3 sequence: CASSVGGWGTGELFF. The CDR3 DNA sequence: TGTGCCAGCAGCGTCGGGGGCTGGGGCACCGGGGAGCTGTTTTTT.

The CDR3, as DNA: TGCAGCGTTGGAGACAGGGGCAACGAGCAGTACTTC. Protein: CSVGDRGNEQYF. The rearrangement joins TRBV29-1 to TRBJ2-7; 8 bases map to TRBD1. V lost 4 bases and J lost 5; bases outside the gene matches: 4. The CDR3 has 12 amino acids. Germline CDR1 is SQVTM and CDR2 is ANQGSEA.

This clonotype was detected many times. The rearrangement links TRBV24-1 to TRBJ2-5, with unresolved D. The CDR3 contains 14 residues. The germline V gene encodes CDR1 KGHDR and CDR2 SFDVKD. Between the trimmed V and J ends, which lost 3 bases and 3 bases, there was a span of 10 bases. CDR3 sequence (DNA): TGTGCCACCAGTGATCCCCGGACGGAAGAGACCCAGTACTTC. Residues: CATSDPRTEETQYF.

This clonotype occurred many times. DNA of the CDR3: TGTGCCAGCAGTTTAGGGTCTAGCGGGGCCCTCTCCTACGAGCAGTACTTC. It specifies CASSLGSSGALSYEQYF. V gene TRBV12-3 or TRBV12-4 combines with J gene TRBJ2-7; TRBD2 matches 9 bases. V trimming: 1 base; J trimming: 0 bases; junction bases outside the gene matches: 7. The CDR3 is 17 residues long.

This clonotype was counted at least ten times. CDR3 protein: CASTAGGETQYF. The CDR3 DNA reads TGTGCCTCGACAGCGGGAGGGGAGACCCAGTACTTC. The V gene is TRBV30, the J gene TRBJ2-5, with 10 positions matching TRBD2. The CDR3 runs 12 residues. V shed 7 bases and J 5 bases; nucleotides not matched to a gene: 4. The germline V gene encodes CDR1 GTSNPN and CDR2 SVGIG (reference sequence).

This clonotype was recorded many times. The chain joins TRBV27 to TRBJ2-7, with a weak D call TRBD2 (6 bases). CDR3 length equals 15 residues. The V gene lost 9 bases and the J gene lost 1 base, with 19 bases spanning the gap. CDR1 and CDR2 from the germline V gene are MNHEY and SMNVEV (reference sequence). CDR3 sequence reads: CASLKAGFRSYEQYF. DNA of the CDR3: TGTGCCAGTCTGAAGGCGGGGTTTCGATCCTACGAGCAGTACTTC.

This clonotype has at least ten counts. The V call is TRBV19, the J call TRBJ1-5; 8 bases align to TRBD1. Germline V gene lookup returns CDR1 LNHDA and CDR2 SQIVND (reference sequence). CDR3 length: 14 residues. The V and J ends lost 4 bases and 5 bases, in that order; junction bases with no gene match: 4. CDR3 DNA sequence: TGTGCCAGTAGTAGCGACAGGGGTTATCAGCCCCAGCATTTT. Translation: CASSSDRGYQPQHF.

The chain joins TRBV7-8 to TRBJ2-5; tentative D call: TRBD1 (6 bases). The CDR3 spans 15 residues. V lost 1 base, J lost 5 bases, and 14 bases lay in between. CDR1 is SGHVS and CDR2 is FQNEAQ in the germline V gene. The CDR3 DNA reads TGTGCCAGCAGCTTAGGGGGGCGGGTGGTGGAGACCCAGTACTTC. The encoded protein is CASSLGGRVVETQYF.

This clonotype was recorded many times. The chain links TRBV20-1 to TRBJ2-5; 9 positions match TRBD2. Germline CDR1 reads DFQATT; CDR2 reads SNEGSKA (reference sequence). The V segment lost 3 bases and the J segment 4 bases; nucleotides outside the gene matches: 9. The CDR3 is made up of 15 amino acids. CDR3 coding DNA: TGCAGTGCTAGCCCAGCGGGAGGCCGGCTAGAGACCCAGTACTTC. Encoded protein: CSASPAGGRLETQYF.

This clonotype was picked up many times. The chain uses TRBV9 and TRBJ2-3; D call uncertain. CDR1 is SGDLS and CDR2 is YYNGEE in the germline V gene. V lost 2 bases and J lost 10, with 11 bases in between. The CDR3 runs to 12 residues. The CDR3 bases are TGTGCCAGCAGCGTGTACCCCGAGGCGCAGTATTTT. Translating gives CASSVYPEAQYF. The whole variable domain, filled in from reference TRBV9 and TRBJ2-3, reads DSGVTQTPKHLITATGQRVTLRCSPRSGDLSVYWYQQSLDQGLQFLIQYYNGEERAKGNILERFSAQQFPDLHSELNLSSLELGDSALYFCASSVYPEAQYFGPGTRLTVL.

This clonotype was counted many times. The chain links TRBV19 to TRBJ1-2; D is undetermined. Trimming took 3 bases from V and 4 from J, leaving 15 bases between them. In germline, CDR1 is LNHDA, CDR2 SQIVND (reference sequence). The CDR3 is made up of 15 amino acids. As DNA, the CDR3 is TGTGCCAGTAGTATGAGAGATCCCTTTATCTATGGCTACACCTTC. Its translation: CASSMRDPFIYGYTF.

This clonotype has a count of ten or more. The V and J genes are TRBV10-3 and TRBJ2-2; D might be TRBD2 (7 bases). V was cut by 9 bases and J by 5 bases, with 16 bases left in between. Looked up from germline, CDR1 is ENHRY and CDR2 is SYGVKD. The CDR3 length is 14 residues. The CDR3 bases are TGTGCCATATCGGGGGGCGCGGAGACCGGGGAGCTGTTTTTT. It encodes CAISGGAETGELFF.

The CDR3 DNA reads as TGTGCCAGCAGCCAACAACAGGGGGCTGGGAACTATGGCTACACCTTC. This sequence encodes CASSQQQGAGNYGYTF. V is TRBV11-2 and J is TRBJ1-2; TRBD1 matches at 9 bases. CDR1 and CDR2 (germline): SGHAT, FQNNGV. J was trimmed by 2 bases and V by 5 bases; bases with no gene match: 9. The CDR3 runs to 16 residues.

This clonotype has ten or more counts. V gene TRBV6-4 combines with J gene TRBJ2-2, with 8 bases lining up with TRBD2. The germline V gene encodes CDR1 MRHNA and CDR2 SNTAGT. The CDR3 runs 15 residues. The J segment lost 1 base and the V segment lost 6 bases, leaving 4 bases of the junction unmatched. The CDR3 sequence is CASSRTSQNTGELFF. For the CDR3, the DNA is TGTGCCAGCAGCCGGACTAGCCAGAACACCGGGGAGCTGTTTTTT.

This chain joins TRBV28 and TRBJ2-5, with D maybe TRBD1 (5 bases). The CDR3 extends over 15 amino acids. V shed 4 bases and J shed 5 bases, with 17 bases lying between them. Germline assignment: CDR1 MDHEN and CDR2 SYDVKM. Written as DNA, the CDR3 is TGTGCCAGCAGTTCATCCATCCGGACACCGGAGACCCAGTACTTC. Protein sequence: CASSSSIRTPETQYF.

The chain links TRBV20-1 to TRBJ2-5; D ambiguous. Germline CDR1 is DFQATT and CDR2 is SNEGSKA (reference sequence). Trimming removed 4 bases at V and 2 bases at J, with 14 bases between. CDR3 length: 14 amino acids. This CDR3 reads CSANPLGRQETQYF. The CDR3 DNA sequence: TGCAGTGCTAACCCGCTGGGTAGGCAAGAGACCCAGTACTTC.

In this sample, this clonotype turned up many times. The V and J genes are TRBV28 and TRBJ2-7; 8 nucleotides align to TRBD1. Germline assignment: CDR1 MDHEN and CDR2 SYDVKM. The V gene end was trimmed by 3 bases and the J gene end by 1 base; junction bases not matched to a gene: 5. There are 15 residues in the CDR3. As DNA, the CDR3 is TGTGCCAGCAGTTTCCGGGACAGGTGGTCCTACGAGCAGTACTTC. Amino acid sequence: CASSFRDRWSYEQYF.

There are many counts of this clonotype. The chain employs TRBV19 and TRBJ2-5; a possible D gene is TRBD2 (7 bases). Germline V lookup: CDR1 LNHDA, CDR2 SQIVND (reference sequence). The CDR3 runs to 15 residues. V gave up 1 base and J gave up 4 bases, with 13 bases separating them. CDR3 sequence reads: CASSIAGGYGETQYF. CDR3 sequence (DNA): TGTGCCAGTAGTATAGCGGGGGGCTATGGAGAGACCCAGTACTTC.

This clonotype was seen ten or more times. CDR3 sequence: CSASPGDLAKNIQYF. CDR3 DNA sequence: TGCAGTGCTAGCCCAGGCGACCTAGCCAAAAACATTCAGTACTTC. The chain links TRBV20-1 to TRBJ2-4, with D unclear. Germline lookup yields CDR1 DFQATT and CDR2 SNEGSKA (reference sequence). V lost 3 bases to trimming and J lost 0 bases, with 12 bases between them. This CDR3 is built from 15 residues.

The chain combines TRBV15 with TRBJ2-7, with a tentative D call TRBD1 (5 bases). Germline V gene sequence: CDR1 LNHNV, CDR2 YYDKDF (reference sequence). The germline V and J ends were trimmed by 3 bases and 3 bases, with 15 bases remaining between them. CDR3 length equals 15 residues. CDR3 in amino acids: CATSRTGQGRYEQYF. The CDR3 DNA reads as TGTGCCACCAGCAGGACTGGGCAGGGCCGCTACGAGCAGTACTTC.

This clonotype has at least ten counts. The chain uses TRBV4-3 and TRBJ2-7; a possible D gene is TRBD2 (5 bases). V was cut by 3 bases and J by 0 bases, with 18 bases left in between. The V gene's germline CDR1 is LGHNA and CDR2 YSLEER. The CDR3 covers 17 residues. CDR3 region: CASSQASREVGSYEQYF. CDR3 in DNA: TGCGCCAGCAGCCAGGCCTCGAGGGAAGTGGGCTCCTACGAGCAGTACTTC.

The genes are TRBV28 and TRBJ1-5; D is undetermined. The germline CDR1 and CDR2 sequences are MDHEN and SYDVKM. This CDR3 contains 16 residues. V gave up 2 bases and J gave up 0 bases, with 11 bases separating them. The CDR3 DNA reads TGTGCCAGCAGTTTACGCCCCTGGGATAGCAATCAGCCCCAGCATTTT. Translation: CASSLRPWDSNQPQHF.

The CDR3 spells CASSVEGDGYEQYF. As DNA, the CDR3 is TGTGCCAGCAGCGTAGAGGGAGACGGCTACGAGCAGTACTTC. This sequence joins TRBV9 and TRBJ2-7; D may be TRBD2 (5 bases). Germline lookup yields CDR1 SGDLS and CDR2 YYNGEE. The CDR3 has 14 residues. Trimming cost V 0 bases and J 3 bases, with 10 bases left between them.